Described below is a single T cell receptor (beta chain) sequence and its context. As yet, its antigen is unknown. Full-length variable regions came from constant-region reverse primers plus semi-nested Nested Universal Primer A PCR. TCRdb analysed the 5' RACE reads with MiXCR anew, one entry per CDR3 protein. Among 50,000 to 80,000 distinct CDR3 sequences, roughly 22% were seen once, and the ten largest hold more than 2.5%. Overall study results and limits: Tumor-infiltrating Treg TCR alpha and beta sequences overlapped most with tumor naive CD4+ T cells, then blood naive.

The germline gives CDR1 SGHKS, CDR2 YYEKEE (reference sequence). V trimming: 0 bases; J trimming: 11 bases; junction bases outside the gene matches: 3. The CDR3 sequence is 14 residues long. Sequenced material: memory CD4+ T cells sorted from a lymph node. Subset given: memory CD4+ T cells, CD4+CD45RO+CD25-. This receptor was taken from a female donor with breast cancer. J is TRBJ2-4 and V is TRBV5-5; 12 positions agree with TRBD2. The CDR3: CASSLGLAGAVQYF. CDR3 nucleotides: TGTGCCAGCAGCTTGGGACTAGCGGGAGCGGTTCAGTACTTC.